A single TCR beta chain is shown here with its context. Sequencing used immunoSEQ multiplex PCR; TCRdb keeps in-frame clones, though not all of them. The sample comprises 37,000 or so clones, 85% to 95% of which are singletons, and 0.35% to 0.4% rests with the top ten. The sample is drawn from a study of T cell changes during pregnancy in multiple sclerosis. CDR1 is SGDLS, CDR2 YYNGEE, per germline. The CDR3 consists of 15 residues. The V segment lost 0 bases and the J segment 4 bases; nucleotides outside the gene matches: 0. The V gene is TRBV9, the J gene TRBJ2-1; TRBD2 matches 11 bases. The source is a female donor with multiple sclerosis, enrolled in a pregnancy study. This sample comprised CD4+ T cells from peripheral blood mononuclear cells, obtained in the second trimester of pregnancy. The CDR3 spells CASSVASGGYNEQFF. CDR3 DNA sequence: TGTGCCAGCAGCGTAGCTAGCGGGGGGTACAATGAGCAGTTCTTC.